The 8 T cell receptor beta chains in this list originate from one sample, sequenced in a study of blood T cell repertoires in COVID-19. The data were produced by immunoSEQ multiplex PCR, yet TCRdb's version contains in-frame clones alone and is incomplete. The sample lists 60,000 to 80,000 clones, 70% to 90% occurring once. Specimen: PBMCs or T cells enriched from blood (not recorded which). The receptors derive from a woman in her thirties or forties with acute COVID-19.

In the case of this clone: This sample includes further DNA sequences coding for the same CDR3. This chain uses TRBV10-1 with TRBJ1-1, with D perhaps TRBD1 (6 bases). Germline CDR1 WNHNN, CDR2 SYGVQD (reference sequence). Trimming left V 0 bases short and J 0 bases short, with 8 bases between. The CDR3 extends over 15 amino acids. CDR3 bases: TGCGCCAGCAGTGAGTCAGGACAGTTGAACACTGAAGCTTTCTTT. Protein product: CASSESGQLNTEAFF.

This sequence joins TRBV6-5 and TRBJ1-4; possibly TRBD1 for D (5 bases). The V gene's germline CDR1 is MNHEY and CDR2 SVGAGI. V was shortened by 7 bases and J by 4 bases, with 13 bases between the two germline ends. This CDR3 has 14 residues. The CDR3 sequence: CASTGLTRNEKLFF. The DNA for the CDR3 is TGTGCCAGCACGGGACTCACGCGTAATGAAAAACTGTTTTTT.

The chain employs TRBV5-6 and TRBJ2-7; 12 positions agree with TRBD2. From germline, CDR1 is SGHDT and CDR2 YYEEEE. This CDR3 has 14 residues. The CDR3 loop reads CASSLGPNTSGGLV. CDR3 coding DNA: TGTGCCAGCAGCTTGGGCCCAAATACTAGCGGGGGGCTCGTC.

The CDR3 is CASRPEMNTEAFF. In DNA, the CDR3 is TGTGCCAGCAGACCGGAGATGAACACTGAAGCTTTCTTT. The chain couples TRBV28 to TRBJ1-1; no clear D gene. Germline CDR1 and CDR2: MDHEN and SYDVKM. This CDR3 contains 13 residues. Trimming shortened V by 6 bases and J by 0 bases, and 8 bases separated the two germline ends.

Here the CDR3 reads CASSIVRGTGEYNEQFF. Written as DNA, the CDR3 is TGTGCCAGTAGTATAGTCAGGGGGACAGGGGAGTACAATGAGCAGTTCTTC. J is TRBJ2-1 and V is TRBV19; 10 bases are shared with TRBD1. This CDR3 region has 17 residues. Per germline, CDR1 LNHDA and CDR2 SQIVND (reference sequence). V lost 1 base and J lost 4; bases outside the gene matches: 7. Drawing the rest from reference TRBV19 and TRBJ2-1, the complete variable domain is DGGITQSPKYLFRKEGQNVTLSCEQNLNHDAMYWYRQDPGQGLRLIYYSQIVNDFQKGDIAEGYSVSREKKESFPLTVTSAQKNPTAFYLCASSIVRGTGEYNEQFFGPGTRLTVL.

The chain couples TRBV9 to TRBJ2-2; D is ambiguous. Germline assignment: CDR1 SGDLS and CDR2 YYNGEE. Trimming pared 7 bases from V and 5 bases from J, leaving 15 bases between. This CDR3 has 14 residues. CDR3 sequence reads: CASSSLGITGELFF. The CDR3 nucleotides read TGTGCCAGCTCCTCTCTAGGAATAACCGGGGAGCTGTTTTTT.

The CDR3 nucleotides are TGTGCCAGCAGCGCCCAACAGGGGGCCGAAAAACTGTTTTTT. Translation gives CASSAQQGAEKLFF. The chain employs TRBV7-2 and TRBJ1-4, with 9 positions matching TRBD1. V lost 5 bases to trimming and J lost 8 bases; unmatched junction nucleotides: 6. CDR3 length equals 14 residues. Germline values: CDR1 SGHTA, CDR2 FQGNSA. Full variable domain (missing parts from reference TRBV7-2 and TRBJ1-4): GAGVSQSPSNKVTEKGKDVELRCDPISGHTALYWYRQSLGQGLEFLIYFQGNSAPDKSGLPSDRFSAERTGGSVSTLTIQRTQQEDSAVYLCASSAQQGAEKLFFGSGTQLSVL.

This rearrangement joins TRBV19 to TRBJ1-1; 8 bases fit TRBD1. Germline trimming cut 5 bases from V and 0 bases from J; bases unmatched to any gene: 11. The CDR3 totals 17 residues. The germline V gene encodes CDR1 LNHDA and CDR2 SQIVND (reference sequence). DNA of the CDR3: TGTGCCAGTAGTGTTGTCGCGGACAGGGTTTTGAACACTGAAGCTTTCTTT. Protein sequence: CASSVVADRVLNTEAFF.